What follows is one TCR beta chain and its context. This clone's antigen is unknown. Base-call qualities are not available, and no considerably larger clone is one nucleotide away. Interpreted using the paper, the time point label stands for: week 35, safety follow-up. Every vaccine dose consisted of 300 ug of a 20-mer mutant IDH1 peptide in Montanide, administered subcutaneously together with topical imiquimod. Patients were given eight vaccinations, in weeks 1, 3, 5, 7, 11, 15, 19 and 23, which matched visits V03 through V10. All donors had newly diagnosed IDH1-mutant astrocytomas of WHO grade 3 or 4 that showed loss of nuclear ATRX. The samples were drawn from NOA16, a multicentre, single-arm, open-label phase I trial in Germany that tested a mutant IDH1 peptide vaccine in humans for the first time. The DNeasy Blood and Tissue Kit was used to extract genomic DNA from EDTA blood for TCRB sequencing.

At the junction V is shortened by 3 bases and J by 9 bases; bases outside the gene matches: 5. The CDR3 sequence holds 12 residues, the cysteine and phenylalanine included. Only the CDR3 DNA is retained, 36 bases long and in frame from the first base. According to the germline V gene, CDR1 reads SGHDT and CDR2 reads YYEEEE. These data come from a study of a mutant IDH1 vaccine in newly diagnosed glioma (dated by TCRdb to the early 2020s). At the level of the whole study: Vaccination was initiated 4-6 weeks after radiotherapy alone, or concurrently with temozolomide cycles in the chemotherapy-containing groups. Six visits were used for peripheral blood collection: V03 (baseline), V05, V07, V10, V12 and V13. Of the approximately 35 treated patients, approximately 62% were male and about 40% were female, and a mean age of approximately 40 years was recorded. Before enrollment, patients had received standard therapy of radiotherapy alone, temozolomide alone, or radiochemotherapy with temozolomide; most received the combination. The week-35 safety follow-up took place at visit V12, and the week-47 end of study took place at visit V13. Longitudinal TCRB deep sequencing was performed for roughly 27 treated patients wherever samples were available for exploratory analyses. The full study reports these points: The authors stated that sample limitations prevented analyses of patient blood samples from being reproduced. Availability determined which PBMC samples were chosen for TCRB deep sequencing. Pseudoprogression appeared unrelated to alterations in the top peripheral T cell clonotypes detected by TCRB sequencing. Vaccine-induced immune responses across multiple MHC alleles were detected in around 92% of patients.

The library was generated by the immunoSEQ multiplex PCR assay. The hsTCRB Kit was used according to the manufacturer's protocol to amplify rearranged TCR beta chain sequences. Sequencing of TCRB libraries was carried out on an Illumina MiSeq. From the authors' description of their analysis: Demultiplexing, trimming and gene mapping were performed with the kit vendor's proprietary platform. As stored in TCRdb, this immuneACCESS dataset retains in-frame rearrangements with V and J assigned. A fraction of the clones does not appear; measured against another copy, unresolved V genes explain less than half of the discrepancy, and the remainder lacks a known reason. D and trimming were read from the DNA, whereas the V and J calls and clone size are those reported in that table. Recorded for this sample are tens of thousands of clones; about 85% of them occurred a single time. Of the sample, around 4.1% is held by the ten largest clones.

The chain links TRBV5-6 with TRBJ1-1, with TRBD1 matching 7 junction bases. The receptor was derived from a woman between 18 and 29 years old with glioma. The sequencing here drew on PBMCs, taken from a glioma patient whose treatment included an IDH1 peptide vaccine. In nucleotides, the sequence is TGTGCCAGCAGCTGGAGGGGGCGCCAAGCTTTCTTT. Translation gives CASSWRGRQAFF.